These 10 T cell receptor beta chains originate from one sample sequenced in a study of Ad26.COV2.S vaccination and SARS-CoV-2 variants. Assay: immunoSEQ multiplex PCR; the TCRdb copy retains only in-frame clones and omits some. The table records about 440,000 clones, roughly 88% of them present only once. As for treatment: over 15 received Ad26.COV2.S at low or high dose, single or two shots; roughly 5 received placebo; per-sample allocation not given. It was on day 63 after the first vaccine or placebo injection that samples were taken. Sequencing was performed on peripheral blood, taken in a trial of Ad26.COV2.S vaccine versus placebo. Receptors originate from a person between 18 and 65 years old who received the Ad26.COV2.S COVID-19 vaccine or a placebo.

This clone was counted only a few times. This chain connects TRBV27 to TRBJ1-2; D possibly corresponds to TRBD1 (6 bases). CDR1 and CDR2 from the germline V gene are MNHEY and SMNVEV (reference sequence). The CDR3 spans 13 residues. Trimming removed 10 bases at V and 8 bases at J, with 20 bases between. CDR3 sequence (DNA): TGTGCCATCCGACAACCAGGGGAGATGGGCTACACCTTC. Translation: CAIRQPGEMGYTF.

This clone has only a few counts. V gene TRBV7-9 combines with J gene TRBJ1-5; D is possibly TRBD1 (6 bases). Germline CDR1 reads SEHNR; CDR2 reads FQNEAQ (reference sequence). This CDR3 region has 14 residues. V was cut by 5 bases and J by 9 bases, with 17 bases left in between. CDR3: CASSLTGPPSPQHF. For the CDR3, the DNA is TGTGCCAGCAGCCTAACAGGGCCTCCCTCGCCCCAGCATTTT.

The chain links TRBV6-4 to TRBJ2-2, with unresolved D. The CDR3 is 15 amino acids. The germline CDR1 and CDR2 sequences are MRHNA and SNTAGT. Trimming stripped 0 bases from V and 6 bases from J, with 11 bases between. The DNA for the CDR3 is TGTGCCAGCAGTGACTCTTCAACCGGGTCCGGGGAGCTGTTTTTT. It codes for CASSDSSTGSGELFF.

This clone was recorded once. The chain links TRBV10-3 to TRBJ2-7; no firm D call. The CDR3 length is 13 residues. The germline V and J ends were trimmed by 2 bases and 3 bases, with 8 bases remaining between them. Germline loops: CDR1 ENHRY, CDR2 SYGVKD. The CDR3 loop is CAISEGLIYEQYF. CDR3 nucleotide sequence: TGTGCCATCAGTGAGGGTCTTATCTACGAGCAGTACTTC.

This clone showed up just once. The gene calls are TRBV24-1 and TRBJ1-2; 7 bases fit TRBD1. V lost 4 bases and J lost 4; bases outside the gene matches: 2. Germline CDR1 reads KGHDR; CDR2 reads SFDVKD. The CDR3 length is 13 residues. The chain's CDR3 is CATSDRDSYGYTF. The CDR3, as DNA: TGTGCCACCAGTGACCGGGACAGCTATGGCTACACCTTC.

This chain links TRBV4-1 with TRBJ2-1; 10 positions match TRBD2. This CDR3 has 15 amino acids. The V gene's germline CDR1 is MGHRA and CDR2 YSYEKL. J lost 8 bases, V lost 10 bases, and 14 bases had no gene match. The chain's CDR3 is CATQLSSGSSDEQFF. The CDR3 DNA is TGCGCCACTCAGCTGTCTAGCGGGAGTAGTGATGAGCAGTTCTTC.

This rearrangement joins TRBV5-1 to TRBJ2-3; unclear D gene. Germline V gene data show CDR1 as SGHRS and CDR2 as YFSETQ. This CDR3 spans 15 amino acids. The ends were cut back, 3 bases at V and 6 bases at J, with 17 bases in the middle. Written as DNA, the CDR3 is TGCGCCAGCAGCTCTACCACTCTGGCCACGGATACGCAGTATTTT. This encodes CASSSTTLATDTQYF.

V and J are TRBV7-8 and TRBJ2-7; D may be TRBD2 (7 bases). Germline V gene lookup returns CDR1 SGHVS and CDR2 FQNEAQ. The V gene lost 7 bases and the J gene lost 4 bases, with 17 bases spanning the gap. This CDR3 comprises 14 residues. The CDR3 DNA is TGTGCCAGCATCTCCGGGGGGCGCGGGTACGAGCAGTACTTC. It codes for CASISGGRGYEQYF.

The chain is built from TRBV7-2 and TRBJ1-5, with D perhaps TRBD1 (5 bases). The CDR3 totals 16 residues. Per the germline V gene, CDR1 is SGHTA and CDR2 is FQGNSA. V was pared by 5 bases and J by 0 bases, with 14 bases between. CDR3 DNA: TGTGCCAGCAGCCGTCAGTCAGGGAATAGCAATCAGCCCCAGCATTTT. Protein sequence: CASSRQSGNSNQPQHF.

The rearrangement uses TRBV5-1 and TRBJ1-3, with D unresolved. Trimming stripped 4 bases from V and 0 bases from J, with 11 bases between. The CDR3 runs to 15 residues. The V gene's germline CDR1 is SGHRS and CDR2 YFSETQ. The DNA for the CDR3 is TGCGCCAGCAGCAACGGGCCCGTCTCTGGAAACACCATATATTTT. This encodes CASSNGPVSGNTIYF.